This T cell receptor (beta chain) stems from a study of CD8 T cells in ankylosing spondylitis. Points from the study as a whole: In ankylosing spondylitis blood, a motif of seven or eight highly homologous TCR beta variants appeared characteristic. Those disease-linked clones were CD8+; they were also relatively rare in peripheral blood. Past studies reported some motif variants in reactive arthritis synovial fluid and blood.

This CDR3 has 13 residues. Germline V lookup: CDR1 SGHAT, CDR2 FQNNGV. V lost 2 bases, J lost 4 bases, and 9 bases lay in between. Note on this clonotype: No antigen is known for it.

TCRdb used MiXCR to reprocess the 5' RACE reads, holding one entry per CDR3 protein. The data contain some 800,000 distinct CDR3 sequences, 12% of them singletons. The chain links TRBV11-2 to TRBJ2-7; perhaps TRBD1 as D (5 bases). The TCR sequence derives from a male donor with ankylosing spondylitis. Sequencing used blood, either unsorted or a sorted T cell fraction (not recorded which). For the CDR3, the DNA is TGTGCCAGCAGCTTACCCACAGGATACGAGCAGTACTTC. Its protein product is CASSLPTGYEQYF.